This TCR beta chain was documented in a study of T cells in Graves' hyperthyroidism and ophthalmopathy. The source of the PBMCs was over 8.5 ml of fresh peripheral blood. TCR beta CDR3 regions were amplified from RNA transcripts. In the first-round RT-PCR of the TCR CDR3, the HTBI primer set was used. TCRdb reprocessed the multiplex PCR reads via MiXCR and lists one record per CDR3 protein. The data contain some 600,000 distinct CDR3 sequences, approximately 14% of them singletons. This clonotype was observed many times. The germline gives CDR1 LNHDA, CDR2 SQIVND (reference sequence). Between the trimmed V and J ends, which lost 7 bases and 6 bases, there was a span of 9 bases. The CDR3 spans 11 residues.

Source material: blood. The receptor's source is a woman younger than 45 with Graves' hyperthyroidism that later progressed to Graves' ophthalmopathy. The gene calls are TRBV19 and TRBJ1-1; unclear D gene. Here the CDR3 DNA reads TGTGCCAGTAAAAACGACGCTGAAGCTTTCTTT. Its protein product is CASKNDAEAFF.